What follows are 6 T cell receptor beta chains derived from one specimen sequenced in a study of T cells expressing NK-cell markers. TCRdb reanalyzed the 5' RACE reads and collapses them to one entry per CDR3 protein, without DNA. The sample table includes 400,000 or so distinct CDR3 sequences. Sample: blood T cells: a sorted CD56 or NKG2C T cell subset, CD4+ or CD8+ T cells, or bulk PBMC T cells (not recorded which). These receptors were taken from a woman in her 50s in good health.

The gene calls are TRBV6-6 and TRBJ2-7; TCRdb lists TRBD2, though no DNA is available to test this call. The CDR3 is 15 residues long. The germline V gene encodes CDR1 MNHNY and CDR2 SVGAGI (reference sequence). The CDR3 region is CASSYIPLAGVEQYF.

This chain joins TRBV11-2 and TRBJ1-2. This CDR3 is built from 12 residues. Germline V gene sequence: CDR1 SGHAT, CDR2 FQNNGV. The CDR3 region is CASSAAFYGYTF.

The rearrangement uses TRBV29-1 and TRBJ2-5; TCRdb's assignment of TRBD2 cannot be checked, as there is no DNA. This CDR3 comprises 12 residues. Germline values: CDR1 SQVTM, CDR2 ANQGSEA. The chain's CDR3 is CSVQRVLETQYF.

The CDR3 loop is CASSITGHRSYEQYF. This rearrangement joins TRBV19 to TRBJ2-7; TCRdb selects TRBD1, and the lack of DNA leaves this call unchecked. Germline V lookup: CDR1 LNHDA, CDR2 SQIVND (reference sequence). CDR3 size: 15 residues.

J is TRBJ2-2 and V is TRBV27. CDR1 and CDR2 from the germline V gene are MNHEY and SMNVEV (reference sequence). The CDR3 runs to 15 residues. The CDR3 loop is CASSPKPKDAGELFF.

The genes are TRBV20-1 and TRBJ2-1; TCRdb outputs TRBD1, but without DNA this stays unchecked. CDR3 length equals 20 residues. Per germline, CDR1 DFQATT and CDR2 SNEGSKA (reference sequence). CDR3 in amino acids: CSARVPGWAGTSSSYNEQFF.